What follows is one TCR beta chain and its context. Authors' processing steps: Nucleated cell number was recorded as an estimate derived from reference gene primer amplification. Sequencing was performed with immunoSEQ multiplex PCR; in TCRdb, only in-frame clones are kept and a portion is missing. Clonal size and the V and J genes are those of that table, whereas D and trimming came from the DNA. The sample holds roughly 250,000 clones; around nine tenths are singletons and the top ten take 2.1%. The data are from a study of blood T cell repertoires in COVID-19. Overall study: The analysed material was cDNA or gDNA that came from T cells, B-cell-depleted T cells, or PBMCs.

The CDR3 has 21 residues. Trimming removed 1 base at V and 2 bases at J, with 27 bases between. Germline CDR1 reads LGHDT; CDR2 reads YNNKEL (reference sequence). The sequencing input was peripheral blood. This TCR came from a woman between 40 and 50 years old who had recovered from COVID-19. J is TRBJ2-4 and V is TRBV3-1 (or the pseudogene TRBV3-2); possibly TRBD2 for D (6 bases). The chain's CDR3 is CASSQGSWVRGAGGTKNIQYF. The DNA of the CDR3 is TGTGCCAGCAGCCAAGGATCTTGGGTTAGAGGTGCCGGCGGGACCAAAAACATTCAGTACTTC.